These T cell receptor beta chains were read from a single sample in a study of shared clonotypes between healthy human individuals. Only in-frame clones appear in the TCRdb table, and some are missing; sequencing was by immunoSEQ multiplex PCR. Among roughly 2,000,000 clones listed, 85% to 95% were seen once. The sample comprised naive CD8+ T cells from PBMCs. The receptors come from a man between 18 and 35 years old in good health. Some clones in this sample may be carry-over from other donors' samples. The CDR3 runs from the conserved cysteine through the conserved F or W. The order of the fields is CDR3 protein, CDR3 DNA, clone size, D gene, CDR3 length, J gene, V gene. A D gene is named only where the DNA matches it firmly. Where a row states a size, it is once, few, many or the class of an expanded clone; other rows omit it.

CASSLAQETQYF | TGTGCCAGCAGCTTAGCGCAAGAGACCCAGTACTTC | few | - | 12 | TRBJ2-5 | TRBV7-9
CASSQEAQGKYYGYTF | TGTGCCAGCAGCCAAGAGGCACAGGGGAAATACTATGGCTACACCTTC | - | TRBD1 | 16 | TRBJ1-2 | TRBV4-2
CASSAPRLASRGTDTQYF | TGTGCCAGCAGCGCCCCACGACTAGCGTCGAGGGGCACAGATACGCAGTATTTT | - | TRBD2 | 18 | TRBJ2-3 | TRBV2
CASSPHSTYEQYF | TGTGCCAGCAGTCCGCACAGCACCTACGAGCAGTACTTC | - | - | 13 | TRBJ2-7 | TRBV28
CASSLDSKTGVKTPTQYF | TGTGCCAGCAGTTTAGATTCCAAGACAGGGGTGAAGACACCGACCCAGTACTTC | - | TRBD1 | 18 | TRBJ2-5 | TRBV28
CASSSGPTKFF | TGTGCCAGCAGCTCCGGGCCGACGAAGTTCTTC | - | - | 11 | TRBJ2-1 | TRBV7-9
CAWSVRAWGTETQYF | TGTGCCTGGAGTGTAAGAGCCTGGGGGACGGAGACCCAGTACTTC | - | - | 15 | TRBJ2-5 | TRBV30
CASTQGAGVDTQYF | TGTGCCAGCACCCAGGGCGCCGGTGTAGATACGCAGTATTTT | - | - | 14 | TRBJ2-3 | TRBV27
CASSRRLAAQYNEQFF | TGTGCCAGCAGTAGACGACTAGCGGCCCAATACAATGAGCAGTTCTTC | - | TRBD2 | 16 | TRBJ2-1 | TRBV27
CASRTRDSYNEQFF | TGTGCCAGCAGAACAAGGGACTCCTACAATGAGCAGTTCTTC | - | - | 14 | TRBJ2-1 | TRBV2
CASSLQDEQYF | TGCGCCAGCAGCTTACAGGACGAGCAGTACTTC | once | - | 11 | TRBJ2-7 | TRBV5-1
CASSEQGGTDTQYF | TGTGCCAGTAGTGAGCAGGGAGGAACAGATACGCAGTATTTT | - | - | 14 | TRBJ2-3 | TRBV19
CASSRGTDTQYF | TGTGCCAGCAGCCGGGGCACAGATACGCAGTATTTT | few | - | 12 | TRBJ2-3 | TRBV27
CASSHRVNTGELFF | TGCGCCAGCAGCCACAGGGTGAACACCGGGGAGCTGTTTTTT | - | - | 14 | TRBJ2-2 | TRBV4-1
CASSDPFRLAGVSEGQFF | TGTGCCAGCAGTGACCCATTTAGGCTAGCGGGAGTCTCAGAGGGGCAGTTCTTC | - | TRBD2 | 18 | TRBJ2-1 | TRBV6-4
CASSFRGNEQFF | TGTGCCAGCAGTTTTAGGGGGAATGAGCAGTTCTTC | few | - | 12 | TRBJ2-1 | TRBV28
CASILLALKPEAFF | TGTGCCAGCATATTGTTAGCATTAAAACCTGAAGCTTTCTTT | - | - | 14 | TRBJ1-1 | TRBV6-1
CASSLGTSNEQYF | TGTGCCAGCAGCTTAGGGACTAGCAACGAGCAGTACTTC | - | TRBD2 | 13 | TRBJ2-7 | TRBV7-9
CASSLEDRTYEQYF | TGTGCCAGCAGCTTAGAAGACAGAACCTACGAGCAGTACTTC | - | - | 14 | TRBJ2-7 | TRBV11-2
CASSLSRTDPDGYTF | TGTGCCAGCAGCTTATCCAGGACCGACCCGGATGGCTACACCTTC | - | - | 15 | TRBJ1-2 | TRBV7-9
CASSLGLGDGYTF | TGTGCCAGCAGCTTGGGTCTAGGGGATGGCTACACCTTC | - | - | 13 | TRBJ1-2 | TRBV7-3
CASSVGPKRTDTQYF | TGTGCCAGCAGTGTGGGCCCTAAACGCACAGATACGCAGTATTTT | - | - | 15 | TRBJ2-3 | TRBV27
CASSDNRERTGELFF | TGTGCCAGCAGTGACAACAGGGAGCGCACCGGGGAGCTGTTTTTT | - | - | 15 | TRBJ2-2 | TRBV6-4
CASRELEMGRDPDEKLFF | TGTGCCAGCAGGGAGCTCGAGATGGGCAGGGATCCAGATGAAAAACTGTTTTTT | - | - | 18 | TRBJ1-4 | TRBV5-8